The 10 T cell receptor beta chains in this list originate from one sample, sequenced in a study of blood T cell repertoires in COVID-19 (dated by TCRdb to 2020 to 2022). Library prep was done by the immunoSEQ multiplex PCR assay. TCRdb's version of the immuneACCESS table is confined to in-frame rearrangements and falls short of the full clone set. An unresolved V gene accounts for under half of the shortfall where checked; the remainder is of unknown origin. Recorded for this sample are 95,000 or so clones; 81% of them occurred a single time. The top ten clonotypes cover 20% to 30% of the sample. The sequenced sample was peripheral blood. The receptor source for this set is an elderly man with active or convalescent COVID-19.

V is TRBV19 and J is TRBJ1-2, with 7 bases matching TRBD1. This CDR3 is built from 14 residues. Trimming took 5 bases from V and 0 from J; bases not matched to a gene: 3. Per the germline V gene, CDR1 is LNHDA and CDR2 is SQIVND (reference sequence). The CDR3 sequence is CASSVDRTNYGYTF. The CDR3 DNA follows: TGTGCCAGTAGTGTGGACAGGACTAACTATGGCTACACCTTC.

The chain combines TRBV11-3 with TRBJ2-5; 8 positions match TRBD2. CDR1 SGHNT and CDR2 YENEEA come from the germline V gene. V lost 6 bases and J lost 5; bases outside the gene matches: 8. This CDR3 is built from 14 residues. CDR3 nucleotide sequence: TGTGCCAGCAGTTCGGGACTAGGGGGGGAGACCCAGTACTTC. Its protein product is CASSSGLGGETQYF. Based on the CDR3 plus reference TRBV11-3 and TRBJ2-5, the full variable domain is EAGVVQSPRYKIIEKKQPVAFWCNPISGHNTLYWYLQNLGQGPELLIRYENEEAVDDSQLPKDRFSAERLKGVDSTLKIQPAELGDSAVYLCASSSGLGGETQYFGPGTRLLVL.

The V and J genes are TRBV9 and TRBJ1-6, with TRBD1 matching 9 bases. Germline trimming cut 4 bases from V and 2 bases from J; bases unmatched to any gene: 7. The CDR3 totals 17 residues. In germline, CDR1 is SGDLS, CDR2 YYNGEE. CDR3 residues: CASSTRQGEAYNSPLHF. The CDR3, as DNA: TGTGCCAGCAGCACCCGACAGGGGGAGGCCTATAATTCACCCCTCCACTTT. Based on the CDR3 plus reference TRBV9 and TRBJ1-6, the full variable domain is DSGVTQTPKHLITATGQRVTLRCSPRSGDLSVYWYQQSLDQGLQFLIQYYNGEERAKGNILERFSAQQFPDLHSELNLSSLELGDSALYFCASSTRQGEAYNSPLHFGNGTRLTVT.

The chain uses TRBV10-3 and TRBJ1-1, with 7 nucleotides matching TRBD1. With 4 bases clipped from V and 1 base from J, the junction kept 12 bases outside the gene matches. This CDR3 is built from 17 residues. Looked up from germline, CDR1 is ENHRY and CDR2 is SYGVKD. The CDR3 sequence is CAISGDINRGWNTEAFF. DNA of the CDR3: TGTGCCATCAGTGGGGACATAAACAGGGGTTGGAACACTGAAGCTTTCTTT.

In DNA form, the CDR3 reads TGTGCCAGCAGCCGAACAGGGAACTATAATTCACCCCTCCACTTT. Protein product: CASSRTGNYNSPLHF. V gene TRBV7-8 combines with J gene TRBJ1-6; TRBD1 might be the D (6 bases). V lost 5 bases and J lost 3, with 11 bases in between. The germline V gene has CDR1 SGHVS and CDR2 FQNEAQ. This CDR3 region has 15 residues.

The rearrangement joins TRBV9 to TRBJ1-4; 7 bases match TRBD1. CDR3 length equals 15 residues. V shed 4 bases, J shed 6 bases, and the junction held 9 bases outside the gene matches. Per germline, CDR1 SGDLS and CDR2 YYNGEE. The CDR3 DNA follows: TGTGCCAGCAGCCCACCGGGACAGCACCATGAAAAACTGTTTTTT. Translating it yields CASSPPGQHHEKLFF. Based on the CDR3 plus reference TRBV9 and TRBJ1-4, the full variable domain is DSGVTQTPKHLITATGQRVTLRCSPRSGDLSVYWYQQSLDQGLQFLIQYYNGEERAKGNILERFSAQQFPDLHSELNLSSLELGDSALYFCASSPPGQHHEKLFFGSGTQLSVL.

V and J are TRBV10-3 and TRBJ2-3, with 8 positions matching TRBD2. Germline V gene lookup returns CDR1 ENHRY and CDR2 SYGVKD. This CDR3 is 13 amino acids long. Trimming removed 7 bases from V and 1 base from J; junction bases left unmatched: 1. The CDR3 is CAIKGLGTDTQYF. CDR3 DNA: TGTGCCATCAAGGGACTAGGCACAGATACGCAGTATTTT.

Regarding this clone: A read error may produce the germline difference seen at one junction end. The CDR3 DNA follows: TGTGGCAGCAGTTTTCTAGCGGGGGTAACCTACGAGCAGTACTTC. It translates to CGSSFLAGVTYEQYF. The J gene is TRBJ2-7, the V gene TRBV28; 10 bases are a match to TRBD2. CDR3 size: 15 residues. Germline V lookup: CDR1 MDHEN, CDR2 SYDVKM.

This clone was observed a single time. This sequence joins TRBV7-9 and TRBJ2-5; 8 bases fit TRBD2. The CDR3 covers 19 residues. Per germline, CDR1 SEHNR and CDR2 FQNEAQ (reference sequence). V gave up 5 bases and J gave up 6 bases; unmatched junction bases: 23. The CDR3: CASSPWGGGGPPSSQTQYF. DNA for the CDR3: TGTGCCAGCAGCCCTTGGGGGGGCGGGGGGCCCCCCTCGAGTCAGACCCAGTACTTC.

This clone is a singleton in its sample. CDR3 loop: CASSKATASYNSPLHF. The DNA for the CDR3 is TGTGCCAGTAGCAAAGCGACAGCCTCCTATAATTCACCCCTCCACTTT. The V gene is TRBV19, the J gene TRBJ1-6; D possibly corresponds to TRBD1 (5 bases). The CDR3 contains 16 residues. Per germline, CDR1 LNHDA and CDR2 SQIVND (reference sequence). V dropped 6 bases and J dropped 0 bases, with 12 bases sitting between them.